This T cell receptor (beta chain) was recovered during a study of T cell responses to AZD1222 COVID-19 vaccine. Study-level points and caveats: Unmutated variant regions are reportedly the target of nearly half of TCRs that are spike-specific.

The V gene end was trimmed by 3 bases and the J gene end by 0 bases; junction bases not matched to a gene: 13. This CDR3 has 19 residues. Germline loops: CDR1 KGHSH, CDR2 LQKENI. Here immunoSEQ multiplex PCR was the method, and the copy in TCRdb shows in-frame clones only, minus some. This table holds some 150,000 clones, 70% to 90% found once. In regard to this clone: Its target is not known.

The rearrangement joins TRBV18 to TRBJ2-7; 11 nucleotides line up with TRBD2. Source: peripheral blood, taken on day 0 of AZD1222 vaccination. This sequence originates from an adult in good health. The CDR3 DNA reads TGTGCCAGCTCACCCGGACTAGCGGGTCGTTCGGTAGGCTCCTACGAGCAGTACTTC. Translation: CASSPGLAGRSVGSYEQYF.